This T cell receptor beta chain comes out of a study of PD-L1 blockade in urothelial cancer. The time point was: peripheral blood 6 weeks after treatment start. Using immunoSEQ multiplex PCR, the repertoire was profiled, and TCRdb retains in-frame clones only, with some absent. The data contain some 40,000 clones, around 84% of them singletons. Germline V gives CDR1 MDHEN, CDR2 SYDVKM. The CDR3 runs 18 residues. The V gene end was trimmed by 5 bases and the J gene end by 0 bases; junction bases not matched to a gene: 11. The rearrangement links TRBV28 to TRBJ1-5; 9 nucleotides match TRBD1. Specimen: PBMCs, collected around atezolizumab (anti-PD-L1) treatment. This sequence originates from a middle-aged man with urothelial cancer. The CDR3 spells CASSRWTTGGDSNQPQHF. CDR3 DNA: TGTGCCAGCAGTCGATGGACGACAGGGGGGGATAGCAATCAGCCCCAGCATTTT.